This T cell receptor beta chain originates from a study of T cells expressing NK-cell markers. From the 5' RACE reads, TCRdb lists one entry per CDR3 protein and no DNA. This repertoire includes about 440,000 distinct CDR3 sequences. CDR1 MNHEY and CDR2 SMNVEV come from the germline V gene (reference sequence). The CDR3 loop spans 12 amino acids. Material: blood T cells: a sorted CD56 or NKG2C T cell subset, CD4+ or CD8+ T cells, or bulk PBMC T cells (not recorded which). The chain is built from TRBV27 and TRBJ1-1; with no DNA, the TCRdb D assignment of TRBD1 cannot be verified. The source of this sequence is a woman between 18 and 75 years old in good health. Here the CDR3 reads CASGWGGTEAFF.